This TCR beta chain is from a study of cytomegalovirus exposure and HLA in healthy donors. Donors sampled were nominally healthy, though unrecorded immune exposures were likely. The CDR3 consists of 12 residues. Germline values: CDR1 SNHLY, CDR2 FYNNEI. About this clone itself: Its ends do not fully match the called genes, so a read error is possible.

The PCR was carried out with 60 Vbeta primers and 13 Jbeta primers. Using immunoSEQ multiplex PCR, the repertoire was profiled, and TCRdb retains in-frame clones only, with some absent. The sample lists fewer than 150,000 clones; roughly two thirds were seen once. This clonotype was sampled from a human donor in good health. This chain connects TRBV2 to TRBJ1-4; TRBD1 agrees at 8 bases. Sequencing was done on a sample of PBMCs. In nucleotides, the CDR3 is TGTACCAGCAGGGGGCGGGGTGAAAAACTGTTTTTT. It translates to CTSRGRGEKLFF.